This TCR beta chain originates from a study of radiotherapy plus CTLA-4 blockade in lung cancer listed by TCRdb under 2018. Study-level background: Objective responses were observed in roughly a sixth of enrolled patients, and disease control was achieved in 31%. The research as a whole found: The strongest predictors of response were reported to be early dynamic shifts in blood T cell clones along with a rise in serum interferon-beta following radiation. After treatment with radiotherapy and ipilimumab, TCR clones that originated in tumors expanded in peripheral blood.

The germline V gene (reference sequence) provides CDR1 SGHKS and CDR2 YYEKEE. Spanning cysteine to phenylalanine, the CDR3 consists of 14 amino acids. Only CDR3 DNA remains: 42 bases, in frame from the first base. Trimming accounts for 5 bases at V and 3 bases at J, while the number of junction bases matched to no gene is 7. Library preparation used the immunoSEQ multiplex PCR assay. Sourced from immuneACCESS, this table was stored by TCRdb with only in-frame sequences that have V and J called. A share of the clones is absent; for the studies checked, an unresolved V gene accounts for under half, and the remainder has no known explanation. The sample records nearly 15,000 clones, 55% to 75% of which are singletons. The top ten clonotypes cover 50% to 65% of the sample. For this clone: Its binding antigen is unknown. Base qualities are not at hand, and no much larger clone is one base apart.

In this study, focal radiation therapy paired with CTLA-4 blockade (ipilimumab) was tested in patients who had chemo-refractory metastatic non-small-cell lung cancer. Sample: peripheral blood, taken from a patient treated with radiotherapy plus ipilimumab. The rearrangement combines TRBV5-5 with TRBJ2-7; TRBD1 fits 8 bases in the junction. The TCR sequence derives from a human donor with non-small cell lung cancer whose response to radiotherapy plus ipilimumab could not be evaluated. The sequence in DNA is TGTGCCAGCAGTTACTTAGGACAGGGCTACGAGCAGTACTTC. It is translated as CASSYLGQGYEQYF.